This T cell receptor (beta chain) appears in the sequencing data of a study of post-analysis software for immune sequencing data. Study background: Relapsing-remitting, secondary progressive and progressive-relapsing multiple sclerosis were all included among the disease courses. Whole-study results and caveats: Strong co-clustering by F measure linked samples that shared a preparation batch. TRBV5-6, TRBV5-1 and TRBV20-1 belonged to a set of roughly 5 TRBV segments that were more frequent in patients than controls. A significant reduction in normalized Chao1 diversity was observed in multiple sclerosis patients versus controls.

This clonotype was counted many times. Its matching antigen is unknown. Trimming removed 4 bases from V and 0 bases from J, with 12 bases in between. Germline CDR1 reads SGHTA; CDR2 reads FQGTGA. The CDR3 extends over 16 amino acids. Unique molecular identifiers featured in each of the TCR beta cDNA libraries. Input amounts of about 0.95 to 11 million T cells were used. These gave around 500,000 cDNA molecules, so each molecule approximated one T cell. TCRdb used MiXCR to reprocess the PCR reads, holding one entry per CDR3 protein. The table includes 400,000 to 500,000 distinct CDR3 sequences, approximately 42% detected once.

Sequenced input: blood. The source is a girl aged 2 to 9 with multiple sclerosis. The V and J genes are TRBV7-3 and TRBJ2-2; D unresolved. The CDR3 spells CASSSLPGPNTGELFF. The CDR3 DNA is TGTGCCAGCAGCTCTCTCCCGGGCCCGAACACCGGGGAGCTGTTTTTT.